The sample holds one count of the clone carrying this TCR beta chain. The antigen remains unidentified. The V end was cut by 6 bases, the J end by 7 bases, with 13 bases between. The CDR3 runs 13 residues. Looked up from germline, CDR1 is MNHEY and CDR2 is SVGAGI. This specimen belongs to a study of cytomegalovirus exposure and HLA in healthy donors. Study outcomes and limitations: A later analysis showed HLA-associated TCR beta chains outstripping equally common others in clonal expansion.

The study ran its PCR with 60 Vbeta and 13 Jbeta primers. Some clones are missing from TCRdb's copy, which holds only in-frame ones; the method was immunoSEQ multiplex PCR. The top ten hold 4.8% of the sample, which has about 110,000 clones, over 60% seen once. The sequence derives from a man aged 25 to 40 in good health and CMV-seropositive. This chain uses TRBV6-5 with TRBJ2-1, with D perhaps matching TRBD2 (5 bases). Specimen: PBMCs. The CDR3 region is CASRGSGGNEQFF. The CDR3 nucleotides are TGTGCCAGCAGGGGAAGCGGTGGGAATGAGCAGTTCTTC.